The present T cell receptor (beta chain) was sequenced within a study of human T cells and chemical hapten exposure. On the study more broadly: Once 0.01% DPC had been applied to the upper back by patch test, readings were taken at 6 days.

The CDR3 spans 14 residues. The ends lost 3 bases at V and 1 base at J; junction bases unmatched: 3. Germline loops: CDR1 ENHRY, CDR2 SYGVKD. TCRdb reprocessed the RACE reads via MiXCR and lists one record per CDR3 protein. This sample has under 400,000 distinct CDR3 sequences, with approximately 5% found just once. Regarding time point: pre-sensitization, week 0. The treatment denotes: therapeutic diphenylcyclopropenone sensitization with weekly scalp DPC. J is TRBJ2-7 and V is TRBV10-3; 7 bases are a match to TRBD1. The TCR sequence derives from a woman aged 50 to 65 with alopecia areata. Some clones in this sample may be carry-over from other donors' samples. This material consisted of whole blood, taken in connection with sensitization to the hapten diphenylcyclopropenone (DPC). The CDR3 sequence is CAISDDRASYEQYF. The CDR3 coding sequence is TGTGCCATCAGTGATGACAGGGCTTCCTACGAGCAGTACTTC.